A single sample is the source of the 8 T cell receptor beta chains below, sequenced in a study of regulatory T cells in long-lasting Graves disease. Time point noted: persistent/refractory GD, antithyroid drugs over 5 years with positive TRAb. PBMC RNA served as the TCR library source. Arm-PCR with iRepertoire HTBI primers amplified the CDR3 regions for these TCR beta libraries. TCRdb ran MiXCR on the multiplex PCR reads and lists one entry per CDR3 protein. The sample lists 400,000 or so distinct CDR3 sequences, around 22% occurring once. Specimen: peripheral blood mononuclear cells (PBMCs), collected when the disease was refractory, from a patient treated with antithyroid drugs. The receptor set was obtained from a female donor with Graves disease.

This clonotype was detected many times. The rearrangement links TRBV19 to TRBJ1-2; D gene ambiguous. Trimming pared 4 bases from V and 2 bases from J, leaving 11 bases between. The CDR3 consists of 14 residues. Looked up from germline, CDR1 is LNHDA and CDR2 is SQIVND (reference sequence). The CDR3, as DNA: TGTGCCAGTAGTAGTGGGATGCCCAACTATGGCTACACCTTC. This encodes CASSSGMPNYGYTF.

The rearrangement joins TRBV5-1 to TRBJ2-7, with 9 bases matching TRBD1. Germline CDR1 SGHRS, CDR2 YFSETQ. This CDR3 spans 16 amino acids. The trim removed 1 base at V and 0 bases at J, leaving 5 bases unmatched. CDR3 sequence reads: CASSLTGTGISYEQYF. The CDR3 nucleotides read TGCGCCAGCAGCTTGACCGGGACAGGGATCTCCTACGAGCAGTACTTC.

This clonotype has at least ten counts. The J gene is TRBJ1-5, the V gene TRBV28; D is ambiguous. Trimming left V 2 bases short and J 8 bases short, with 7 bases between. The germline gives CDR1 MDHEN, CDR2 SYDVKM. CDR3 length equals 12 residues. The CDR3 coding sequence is TGTGCCAGCAGTTTAAAGCGGGAGCCCCAGCATTTT. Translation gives CASSLKREPQHF.

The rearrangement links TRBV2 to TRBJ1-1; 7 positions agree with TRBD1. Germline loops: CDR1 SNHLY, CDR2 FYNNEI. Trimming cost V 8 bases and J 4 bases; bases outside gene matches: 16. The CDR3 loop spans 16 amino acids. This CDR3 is CASSRKNRGSSTEAFF. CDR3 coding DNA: TGTGCCAGCTCACGTAAAAACAGGGGATCGAGCACTGAAGCTTTCTTT.

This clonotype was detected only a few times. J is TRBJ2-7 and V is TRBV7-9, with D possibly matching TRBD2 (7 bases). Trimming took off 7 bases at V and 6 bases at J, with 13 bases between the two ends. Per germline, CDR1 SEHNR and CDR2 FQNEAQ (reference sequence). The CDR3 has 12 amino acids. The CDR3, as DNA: TGTGCCAGCACCCGAGGGGGGGCCGAGCAGTACTTC. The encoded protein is CASTRGGAEQYF. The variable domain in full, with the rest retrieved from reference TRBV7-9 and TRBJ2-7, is DTGVSQNPRHKITKRGQNVTFRCDPISEHNRLYWYRQTLGQGPEFLTYFQNEAQLEKSRLLSDRFSAERPKGSFSTLEIQRTEQGDSAMYLCASTRGGAEQYFGPGTRLTVT.

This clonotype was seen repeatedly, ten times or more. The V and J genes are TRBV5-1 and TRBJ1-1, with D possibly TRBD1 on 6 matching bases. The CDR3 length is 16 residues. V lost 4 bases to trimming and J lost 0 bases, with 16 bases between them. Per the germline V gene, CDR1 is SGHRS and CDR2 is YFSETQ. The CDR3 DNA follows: TGCGCCAGCAGCCTGCAGACAGGAGCGATGAACACTGAAGCTTTCTTT. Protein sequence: CASSLQTGAMNTEAFF.

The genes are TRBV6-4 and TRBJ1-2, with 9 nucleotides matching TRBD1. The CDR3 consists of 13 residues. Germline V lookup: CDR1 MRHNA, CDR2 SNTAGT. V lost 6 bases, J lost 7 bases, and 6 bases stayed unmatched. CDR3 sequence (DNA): TGTGCCAGCAGCCCTCGACAGGGGGGTGGCTACACCTTC. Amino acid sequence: CASSPRQGGGYTF.

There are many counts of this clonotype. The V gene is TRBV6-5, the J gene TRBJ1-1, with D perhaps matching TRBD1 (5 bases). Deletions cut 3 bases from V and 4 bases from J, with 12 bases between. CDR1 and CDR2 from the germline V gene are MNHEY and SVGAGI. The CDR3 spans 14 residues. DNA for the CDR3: TGTGCCAGCAGTTATAACGAAAGGGGCACTGAAGCTTTCTTT. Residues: CASSYNERGTEAFF.